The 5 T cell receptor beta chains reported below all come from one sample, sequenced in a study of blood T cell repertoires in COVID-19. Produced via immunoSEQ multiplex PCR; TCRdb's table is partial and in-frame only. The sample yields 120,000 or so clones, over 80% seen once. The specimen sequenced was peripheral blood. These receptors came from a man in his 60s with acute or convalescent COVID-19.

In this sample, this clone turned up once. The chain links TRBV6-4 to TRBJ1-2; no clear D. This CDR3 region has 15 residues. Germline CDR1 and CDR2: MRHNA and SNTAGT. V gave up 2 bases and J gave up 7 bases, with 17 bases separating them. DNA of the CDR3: TGTGCCAGCAGTGACCCCGGTTTTCCAGGATCTGGCTACACCTTC. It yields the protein CASSDPGFPGSGYTF.

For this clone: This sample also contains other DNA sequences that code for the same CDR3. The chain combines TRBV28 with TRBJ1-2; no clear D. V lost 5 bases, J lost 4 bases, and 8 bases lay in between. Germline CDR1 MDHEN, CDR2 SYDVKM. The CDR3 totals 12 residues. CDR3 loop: CASSPGVYGYTF. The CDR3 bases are TGTGCCAGCAGTCCCGGGGTCTATGGCTACACCTTC.

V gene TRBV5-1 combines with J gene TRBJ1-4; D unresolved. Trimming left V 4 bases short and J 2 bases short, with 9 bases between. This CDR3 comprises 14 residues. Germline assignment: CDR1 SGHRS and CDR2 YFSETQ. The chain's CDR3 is CASSQEATNEKLFF. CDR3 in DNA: TGCGCCAGCAGCCAAGAGGCGACTAATGAAAAACTGTTTTTT.

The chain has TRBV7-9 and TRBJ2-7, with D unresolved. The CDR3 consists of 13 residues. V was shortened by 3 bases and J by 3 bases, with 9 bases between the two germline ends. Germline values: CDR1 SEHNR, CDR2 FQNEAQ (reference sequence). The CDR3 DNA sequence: TGTGCCAGCAGCTTCCTAGTTGACTACGAGCAGTACTTC. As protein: CASSFLVDYEQYF.

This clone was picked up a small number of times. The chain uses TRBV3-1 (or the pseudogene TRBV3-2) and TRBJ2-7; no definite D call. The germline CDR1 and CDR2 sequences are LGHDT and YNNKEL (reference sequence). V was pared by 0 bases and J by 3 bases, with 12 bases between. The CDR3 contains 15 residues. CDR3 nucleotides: TGTGCCAGCAGCCAAGATCCGACTTCATACTACGAGCAGTACTTC. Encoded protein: CASSQDPTSYYEQYF.